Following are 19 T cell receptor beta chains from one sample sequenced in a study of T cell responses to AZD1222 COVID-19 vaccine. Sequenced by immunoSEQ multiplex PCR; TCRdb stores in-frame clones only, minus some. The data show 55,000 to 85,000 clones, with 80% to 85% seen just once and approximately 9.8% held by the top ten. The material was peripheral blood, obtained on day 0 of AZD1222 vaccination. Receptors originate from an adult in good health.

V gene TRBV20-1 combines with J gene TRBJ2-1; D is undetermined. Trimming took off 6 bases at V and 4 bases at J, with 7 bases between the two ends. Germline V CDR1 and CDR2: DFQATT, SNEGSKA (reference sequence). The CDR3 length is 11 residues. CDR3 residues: CSAPTYNEQFF. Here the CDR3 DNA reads TGCAGTGCCCCTACTTACAATGAGCAGTTCTTC.

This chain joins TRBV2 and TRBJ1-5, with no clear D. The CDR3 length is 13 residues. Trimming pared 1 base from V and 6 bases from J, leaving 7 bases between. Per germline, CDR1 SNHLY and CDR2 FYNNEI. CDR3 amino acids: CASSEGPGQPQHF. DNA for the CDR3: TGTGCCAGCAGTGAAGGCCCCGGTCAGCCCCAGCATTTT. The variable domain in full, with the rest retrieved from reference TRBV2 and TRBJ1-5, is EPEVTQTPSHQVTQMGQEVILRCVPISNHLYFYWYRQILGQKVEFLVSFYNNEISEKSEIFDDQFSVERPDGSNFTLKIRSTKLEDSAMYFCASSEGPGQPQHFGDGTRLSIL.

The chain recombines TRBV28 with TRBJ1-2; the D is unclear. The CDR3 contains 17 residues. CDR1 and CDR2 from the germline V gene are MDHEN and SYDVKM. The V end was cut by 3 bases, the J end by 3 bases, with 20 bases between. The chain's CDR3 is CASSFPAGNILHYGYTF. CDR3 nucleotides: TGTGCCAGCAGTTTTCCGGCAGGAAATATACTCCACTATGGCTACACCTTC.

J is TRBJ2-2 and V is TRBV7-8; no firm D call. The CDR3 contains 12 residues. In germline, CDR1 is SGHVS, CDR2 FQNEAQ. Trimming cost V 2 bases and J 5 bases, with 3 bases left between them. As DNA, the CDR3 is TGTGCCAGCAGCTTAAAGACCGGGGAGCTGTTTTTT. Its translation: CASSLKTGELFF.

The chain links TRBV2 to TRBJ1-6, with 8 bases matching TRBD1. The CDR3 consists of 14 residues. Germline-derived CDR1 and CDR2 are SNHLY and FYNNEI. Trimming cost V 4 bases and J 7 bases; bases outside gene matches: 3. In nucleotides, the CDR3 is TGTGCCAGCAGTGTCCAGGGGGCGAATTCACCCCTCCACTTT. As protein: CASSVQGANSPLHF. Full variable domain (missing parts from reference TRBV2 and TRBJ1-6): EPEVTQTPSHQVTQMGQEVILRCVPISNHLYFYWYRQILGQKVEFLVSFYNNEISEKSEIFDDQFSVERPDGSNFTLKIRSTKLEDSAMYFCASSVQGANSPLHFGNGTRLTVT.

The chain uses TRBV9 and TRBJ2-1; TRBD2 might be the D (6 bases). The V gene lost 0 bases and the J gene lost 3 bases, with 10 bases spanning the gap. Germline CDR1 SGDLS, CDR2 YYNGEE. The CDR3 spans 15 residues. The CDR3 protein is CASSVVGGDYNEQFF. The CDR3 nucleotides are TGTGCCAGCAGCGTAGTTGGCGGGGACTACAATGAGCAGTTCTTC.

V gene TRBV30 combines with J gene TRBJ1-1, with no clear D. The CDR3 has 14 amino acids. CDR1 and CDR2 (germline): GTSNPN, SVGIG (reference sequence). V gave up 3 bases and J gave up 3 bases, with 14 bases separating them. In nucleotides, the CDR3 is TGTGCCTGGAGCCAAAGTGTGTGGGACACTGAAGCTTTCTTT. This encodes CAWSQSVWDTEAFF.

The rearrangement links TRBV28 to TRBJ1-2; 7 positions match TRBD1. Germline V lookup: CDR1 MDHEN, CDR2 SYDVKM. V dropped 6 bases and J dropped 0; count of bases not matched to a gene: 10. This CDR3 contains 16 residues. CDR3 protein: CASRKDWTGTNYGYTF. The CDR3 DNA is TGTGCCAGCAGGAAGGACTGGACAGGAACTAACTATGGCTACACCTTC.

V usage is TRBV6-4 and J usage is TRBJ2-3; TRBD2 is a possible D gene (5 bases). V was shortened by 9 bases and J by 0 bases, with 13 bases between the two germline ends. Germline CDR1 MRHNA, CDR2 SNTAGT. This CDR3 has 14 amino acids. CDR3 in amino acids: CASKSGASTDTQYF. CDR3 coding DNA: TGTGCCAGTAAAAGCGGCGCTAGCACAGATACGCAGTATTTT.

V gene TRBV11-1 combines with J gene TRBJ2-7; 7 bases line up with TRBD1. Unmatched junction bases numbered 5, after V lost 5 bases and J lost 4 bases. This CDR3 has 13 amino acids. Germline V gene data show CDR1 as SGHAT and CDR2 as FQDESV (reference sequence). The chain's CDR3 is CASSQRQGYEQYF. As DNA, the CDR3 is TGTGCCAGCAGCCAACGACAGGGATACGAGCAGTACTTC.

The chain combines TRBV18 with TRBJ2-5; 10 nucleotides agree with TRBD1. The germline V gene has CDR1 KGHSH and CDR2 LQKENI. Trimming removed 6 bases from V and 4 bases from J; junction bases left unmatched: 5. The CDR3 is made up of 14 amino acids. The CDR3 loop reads CASSLDRGRETQYF. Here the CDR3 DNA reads TGTGCCAGCTCCCTTGACAGGGGGCGAGAGACCCAGTACTTC. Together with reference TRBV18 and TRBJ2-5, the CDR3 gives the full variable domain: NAGVMQNPRHLVRRRGQEARLRCSPMKGHSHVYWYRQLPEEGLKFMVYLQKENIIDESGMPKERFSAEFPKEGPSILRIQQVVRGDSAAYFCASSLDRGRETQYFGPGTRLLVL.

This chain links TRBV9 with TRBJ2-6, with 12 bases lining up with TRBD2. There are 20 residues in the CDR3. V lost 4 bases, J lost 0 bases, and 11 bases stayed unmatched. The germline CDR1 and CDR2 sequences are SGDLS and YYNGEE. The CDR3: CASSFRLAGAPSSGANVLTF. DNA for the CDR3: TGTGCCAGCAGCTTCCGACTAGCGGGGGCGCCAAGCTCTGGGGCCAACGTCCTGACTTTC.

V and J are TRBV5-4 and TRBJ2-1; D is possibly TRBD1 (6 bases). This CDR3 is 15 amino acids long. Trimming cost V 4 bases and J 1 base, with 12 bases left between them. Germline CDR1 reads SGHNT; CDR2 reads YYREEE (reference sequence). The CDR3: CASSPQTGSYNEQFF. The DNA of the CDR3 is TGTGCCAGCAGCCCACAGACAGGTTCCTACAATGAGCAGTTCTTC.

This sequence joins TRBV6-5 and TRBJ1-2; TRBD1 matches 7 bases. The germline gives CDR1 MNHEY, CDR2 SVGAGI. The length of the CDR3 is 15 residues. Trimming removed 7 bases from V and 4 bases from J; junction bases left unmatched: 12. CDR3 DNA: TGTGCCAGCACCAGCCGGGACAGTGGTGTCTATGGCTACACCTTC. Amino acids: CASTSRDSGVYGYTF.

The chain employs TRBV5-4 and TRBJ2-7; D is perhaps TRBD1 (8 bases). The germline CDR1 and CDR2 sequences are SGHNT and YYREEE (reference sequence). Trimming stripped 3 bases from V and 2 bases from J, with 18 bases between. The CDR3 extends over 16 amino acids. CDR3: CASSSAGQGGTYEQYF. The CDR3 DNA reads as TGTGCCAGCAGCTCGGCAGGACAGGGAGGGACCTACGAGCAGTACTTC.

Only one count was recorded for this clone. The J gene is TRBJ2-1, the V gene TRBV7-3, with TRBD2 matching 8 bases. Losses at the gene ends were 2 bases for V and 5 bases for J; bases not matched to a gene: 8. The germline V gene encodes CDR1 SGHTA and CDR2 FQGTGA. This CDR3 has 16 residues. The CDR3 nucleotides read TGTGCCAGCAGCTTAGCCCAAGCGGGGGCAAACAATGAGCAGTTCTTC. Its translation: CASSLAQAGANNEQFF. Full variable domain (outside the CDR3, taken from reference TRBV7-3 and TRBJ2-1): GAGVSQTPSNKVTEKGKYVELRCDPISGHTALYWYRQSLGQGPEFLIYFQGTGAADDSGLPNDRFFAVRPEGSVSTLKIQRTERGDSAVYLCASSLAQAGANNEQFFGPGTRLTVL.

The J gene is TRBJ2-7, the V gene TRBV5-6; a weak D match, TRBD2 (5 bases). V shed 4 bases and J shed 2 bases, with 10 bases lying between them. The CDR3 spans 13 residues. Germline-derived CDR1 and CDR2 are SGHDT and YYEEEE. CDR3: CASSLGLTYEQYF. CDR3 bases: TGTGCCAGCAGCCTTGGACTCACCTACGAGCAGTACTTC.

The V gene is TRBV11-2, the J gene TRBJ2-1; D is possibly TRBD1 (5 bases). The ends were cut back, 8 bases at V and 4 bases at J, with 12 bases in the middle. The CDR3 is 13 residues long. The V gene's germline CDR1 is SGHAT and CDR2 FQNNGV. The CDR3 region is CASRQGGYNEQFF. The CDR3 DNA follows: TGTGCCAGCCGCCAGGGTGGATACAATGAGCAGTTCTTC.

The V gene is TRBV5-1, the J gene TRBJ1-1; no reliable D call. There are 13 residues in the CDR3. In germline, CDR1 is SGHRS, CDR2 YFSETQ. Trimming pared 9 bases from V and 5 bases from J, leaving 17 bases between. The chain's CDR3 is CATRTGLSTEAFF. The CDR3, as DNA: TGCGCCACCCGGACCGGTCTGAGTACTGAAGCTTTCTTT.